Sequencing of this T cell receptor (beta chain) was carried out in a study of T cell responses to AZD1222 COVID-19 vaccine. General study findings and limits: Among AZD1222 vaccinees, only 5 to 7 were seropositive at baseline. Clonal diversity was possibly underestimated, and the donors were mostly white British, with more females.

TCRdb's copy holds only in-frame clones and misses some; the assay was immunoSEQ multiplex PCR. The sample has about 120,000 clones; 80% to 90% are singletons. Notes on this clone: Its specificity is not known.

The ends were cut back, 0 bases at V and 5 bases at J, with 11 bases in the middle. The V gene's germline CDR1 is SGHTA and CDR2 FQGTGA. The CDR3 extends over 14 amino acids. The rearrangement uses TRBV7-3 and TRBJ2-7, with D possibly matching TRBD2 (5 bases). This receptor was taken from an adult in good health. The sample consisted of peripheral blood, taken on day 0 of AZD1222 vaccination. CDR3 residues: CASSLTHSGDEQYF. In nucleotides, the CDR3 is TGTGCCAGCAGCTTAACTCATTCCGGGGACGAGCAGTACTTC.